This T cell receptor (beta chain) was sequenced during a study of radiotherapy plus CTLA-4 blockade in lung cancer. This CDR3 is built from 15 residues. Germline V lookup: CDR1 MNHEY, CDR2 SVGAGI. The ends were cut back, 2 bases at V and 6 bases at J, with 14 bases in the middle. Assay used: immunoSEQ multiplex PCR; TCRdb lists only in-frame clones, some missing. The table includes around 26,000 clones, 71% detected once. This clonotype was sampled from a human donor with non-small cell lung cancer whose response to radiotherapy plus ipilimumab could not be evaluated. The material sequenced was peripheral blood, taken from a patient treated with radiotherapy plus ipilimumab. The V and J genes are TRBV6-5 and TRBJ2-1, with D uncertain. The CDR3 sequence is CASSYVLASGNEQFF. The CDR3, as DNA: TGTGCCAGCAGTTACGTCTTGGCTAGTGGCAATGAGCAGTTCTTC.